Shown below are 24 T cell receptor beta chains from a single sample sequenced in a study of blood T cell repertoires in COVID-19. TCRdb's copy holds only in-frame clones and misses some; the assay was immunoSEQ multiplex PCR. The repertoire includes 85,000 to 110,000 clones, approximately 80% of them detected once, and approximately 12% sits in the top ten. What was sequenced was peripheral blood. These receptor sequences come from a human donor in a cohort sampled during active COVID-19.

The chain combines TRBV10-3 with TRBJ1-5, with D perhaps matching TRBD1 (6 bases). Germline CDR1 is ENHRY and CDR2 is SYGVKD. The V and J ends lost 6 bases and 0 bases respectively, with 15 bases between them. This CDR3 has 16 amino acids. In DNA, the CDR3 is TGTGCCATCAGCCAGGGGTCGAGTTTTAGCAATCAGCCCCAGCATTTT. Residues: CAISQGSSFSNQPQHF.

The chain employs TRBV6-6 and TRBJ2-1; TRBD2 agrees at 8 bases. Per the germline V gene, CDR1 is MNHNY and CDR2 is SVGAGI (reference sequence). The CDR3 is 15 residues long. V dropped 2 bases and J dropped 5; count of bases not matched to a gene: 5. The CDR3, as DNA: TGTGCCAGCAGTTACGTGGCGGGGGGAAACAATGAGCAGTTCTTC. It specifies CASSYVAGGNNEQFF.

This clone was observed a few times. The genes are TRBV6-5 and TRBJ1-6, with D unclear. V lost 7 bases and J 10 bases, leaving 14 bases between the germline ends. CDR1 is MNHEY, CDR2 SVGAGI, per germline. The CDR3 consists of 13 residues. The CDR3 DNA reads as TGTGCCAGCACTCCCGGGAGGACGTCACCCCTCCACTTT. Translation: CASTPGRTSPLHF.

The rearrangement links TRBV3-1 (or the pseudogene TRBV3-2) to TRBJ2-3; 10 positions match TRBD2. With 3 bases clipped from V and 11 bases from J, the junction kept 8 bases outside the gene matches. CDR3 length: 14 amino acids. Per the germline V gene, CDR1 is LGHDT and CDR2 is YNNKEL (reference sequence). CDR3 in amino acids: CASSQTLAGGGQYF. DNA for the CDR3: TGTGCCAGCAGCCAGACTTTAGCGGGGGGAGGGCAGTATTTT.

The gene calls are TRBV2 and TRBJ2-7; D might be TRBD2 (5 bases). Germline CDR1 is SNHLY and CDR2 is FYNNEI. The germline V and J ends were trimmed by 1 base and 13 bases, with 11 bases remaining between them. The CDR3 length is 11 residues. CDR3 sequence reads: CASSEVGVIYF. CDR3 coding DNA: TGTGCCAGCAGTGAAGTCGGGGTAATATACTTC. The full variable domain, its missing parts supplied by reference TRBV2 and TRBJ2-7, is EPEVTQTPSHQVTQMGQEVILRCVPISNHLYFYWYRQILGQKVEFLVSFYNNEISEKSEIFDDQFSVERPDGSNFTLKIRSTKLEDSAMYFCASSEVGVIYFGPGTRLTVT.

In this sample, this clone turned up a few times. The chain couples TRBV4-1 to TRBJ1-2; a weak D match, TRBD1 (5 bases). CDR1 is MGHRA, CDR2 YSYEKL, per germline. CDR3 length equals 16 residues. The ends were cut back, 0 bases at V and 4 bases at J, with 15 bases in the middle. The CDR3 sequence: CASSQDRTRLVYGYTF. CDR3 sequence (DNA): TGCGCCAGCAGCCAAGACCGGACAAGACTTGTCTATGGCTACACCTTC.

V and J are TRBV20-1 and TRBJ2-1; 9 bases agree with TRBD2. The J segment lost 0 bases and the V segment lost 3 bases, leaving 6 bases of the junction unmatched. From germline, CDR1 is DFQATT and CDR2 SNEGSKA (reference sequence). The CDR3 totals 16 residues. As DNA, the CDR3 is TGCAGTGCTAGTAAAGCGGGGGGCCGCTCCTACAATGAGCAGTTCTTC. It is translated as CSASKAGGRSYNEQFF.

This clone came up once. The chain combines TRBV7-9 with TRBJ1-2, with D maybe TRBD1 (5 bases). CDR3 length equals 14 residues. The V gene's germline CDR1 is SEHNR and CDR2 FQNEAQ (reference sequence). The V end lost 3 bases, the J end lost 2 bases, and 10 bases lay between the germline ends. The CDR3 is CASSFAQANYGYTF. The CDR3 DNA sequence: TGTGCCAGCAGCTTCGCACAGGCAAACTATGGCTACACCTTC. The full variable domain, its missing parts supplied by reference TRBV7-9 and TRBJ1-2, is DTGVSQNPRHKITKRGQNVTFRCDPISEHNRLYWYRQTLGQGPEFLTYFQNEAQLEKSRLLSDRFSAERPKGSFSTLEIQRTEQGDSAMYLCASSFAQANYGYTFGSGTRLTVV.

The J gene is TRBJ2-3, the V gene TRBV3-1 (or the pseudogene TRBV3-2); 10 bases agree with TRBD2. CDR3 length equals 19 residues. In germline, CDR1 is LGHDT, CDR2 YNNKEL (reference sequence). The V segment lost 3 bases and the J segment 1 base; nucleotides outside the gene matches: 13. The CDR3 here is CASSQRTSGTRGRTDTQYF. The CDR3 bases are TGTGCCAGCAGCCAGCGGACTAGCGGTACCCGAGGTCGCACAGATACGCAGTATTTT.

On this clone: Sequence at one end of the junction differs from germline and may be a read error. This chain uses TRBV5-1 with TRBJ2-7, with 12 bases identical to TRBD1. This CDR3 region has 14 residues. Germline values: CDR1 SGHRS, CDR2 YFSETQ. CDR3 sequence: CASRLGQGASEQYF. DNA of the CDR3: TGCGCCAGCAGGTTGGGACAGGGGGCTTCCGAGCAGTACTTC.

This sequence joins TRBV29-1 and TRBJ1-1; maybe TRBD1 (6 bases). Trimming removed 6 bases at V and 5 bases at J, with 10 bases between. The germline gives CDR1 SQVTM, CDR2 ANQGSEA. The CDR3 spans 11 residues. For the CDR3, the DNA is TGCAGCGTGTCCAGGGGTACTGAAGCTTTCTTT. It yields the protein CSVSRGTEAFF.

The rearrangement uses TRBV11-3 and TRBJ2-3, with D possibly being TRBD1 (5 bases). Germline assignment: CDR1 SGHNT and CDR2 YENEEA. V shed 5 bases and J shed 2 bases, with 11 bases lying between them. There are 14 residues in the CDR3. The CDR3 loop reads CASSTRQPTDTQYF. The CDR3 DNA reads as TGTGCCAGCAGCACCCGACAGCCCACAGATACGCAGTATTTT.

Regarding this clone: One junction end disagrees with the germline gene, perhaps due to a read error. The rearrangement joins TRBV7-9 to TRBJ2-7; 7 nucleotides agree with TRBD1. Germline V gives CDR1 SEHNR, CDR2 FQNEAQ (reference sequence). The CDR3 is made up of 15 amino acids. CDR3 DNA sequence: TGTGCCAGCAGCCGAAAGACAGGGTTCTCCCACGAGCAGTACTTC. The encoded protein is CASSRKTGFSHEQYF.

This clone was seen just once. The chain employs TRBV5-1 and TRBJ2-7, with TRBD1 as a possible D gene (5 bases). V lost 7 bases and J 2 bases, leaving 16 bases between the germline ends. The CDR3 is 14 residues long. CDR1 and CDR2 (germline): SGHRS, YFSETQ. Here the CDR3 DNA reads TGCGCCAGCCAACCGACAGAAGGGGCCTACGAGCAGTACTTC. Translated, it gives CASQPTEGAYEQYF.

The chain carries TRBV18 and TRBJ2-3; 14 nucleotides align to TRBD2. Germline V gene sequence: CDR1 KGHSH, CDR2 LQKENI. V shed 4 bases and J 2 bases; nucleotides not matched to a gene: 5. This CDR3 has 17 residues. The CDR3: CASSRGTSGGTTDTQYF. CDR3 DNA sequence: TGTGCCAGCTCACGAGGGACTAGCGGGGGTACCACAGATACGCAGTATTTT.

CDR3 sequence: CASSVQGAHEQYF. DNA for the CDR3: TGTGCCAGCAGCGTACAGGGGGCCCACGAGCAGTACTTC. The chain employs TRBV9 and TRBJ2-7; 8 bases fit TRBD1. The CDR3 has 13 amino acids. Unmatched junction bases numbered 2, after V lost 1 base and J lost 5 bases. CDR1 SGDLS and CDR2 YYNGEE come from the germline V gene.

The CDR3 is CACFSELGQETQYF. The CDR3 nucleotides read TGTGCCTGCTTCTCAGAGCTAGGACAAGAGACCCAGTACTTC. The chain carries TRBV30 and TRBJ2-5; unclear D gene. There are 14 residues in the CDR3. In germline, CDR1 is GTSNPN, CDR2 SVGIG (reference sequence). Trimming took 6 bases from V and 2 from J, leaving 16 bases between them.

The V gene is TRBV6-6, the J gene TRBJ2-5; 10 nucleotides agree with TRBD2. From germline, CDR1 is MNHNY and CDR2 SVGAGI (reference sequence). The CDR3 loop spans 15 amino acids. The J segment lost 3 bases and the V segment lost 7 bases, leaving 8 bases of the junction unmatched. The CDR3 sequence is CASKSSGGLKETQYF. The CDR3, as DNA: TGTGCCAGCAAAAGTAGCGGGGGGTTAAAAGAGACCCAGTACTTC.

The chain carries TRBV9 and TRBJ1-4; TRBD1 matches 7 bases. Germline V gene data show CDR1 as SGDLS and CDR2 as YYNGEE. This CDR3 region has 16 residues. Trimming took 2 bases from V and 10 from J; bases not matched to a gene: 14. The CDR3 region is CASSVGQDRARGKLFF. In DNA form, the CDR3 reads TGTGCCAGCAGCGTGGGACAAGACAGGGCCCGGGGAAAACTGTTTTTT.

In its sample, this clone was seen once. In DNA, the CDR3 is TGTGCCAGCAGCCTCCCCGGGACTGAAGCTTTCTTT. Translation: CASSLPGTEAFF. The chain has TRBV3-1 (or the pseudogene TRBV3-2) and TRBJ1-1; D is undetermined. The V end lost 4 bases, the J end lost 5 bases, and 8 bases lay between the germline ends. The CDR3 is 12 residues long. The germline gives CDR1 LGHDT, CDR2 YNNKEL (reference sequence).

The chain employs TRBV5-8 and TRBJ2-7; 9 bases are a match to TRBD1. The CDR3 is 15 amino acids. With V trimmed by 4 bases and J by 3 bases, 8 bases remained unmatched. Germline values: CDR1 SGHTS, CDR2 YDEGEE. The CDR3 DNA reads TGTGCCAGCAGCCCCCGGGACAGGGTCAGCTACGAGCAGTACTTC. Its translation is CASSPRDRVSYEQYF.

The chain couples TRBV5-4 to TRBJ2-5, with TRBD2 as a possible D gene (6 bases). The CDR3 loop spans 14 amino acids. Trimming shortened V by 4 bases and J by 1 base, and 11 bases separated the two germline ends. Germline V gene sequence: CDR1 SGHNT, CDR2 YYREEE (reference sequence). The chain's CDR3 is CASSLRDFQETQYF. The CDR3 DNA sequence: TGTGCCAGCAGCCTGAGGGACTTCCAAGAGACCCAGTACTTC.

This chain links TRBV5-1 with TRBJ1-1; maybe TRBD1 (5 bases). Germline V gene sequence: CDR1 SGHRS, CDR2 YFSETQ. Trimming shortened V by 0 bases and J by 0 bases, and 12 bases separated the two germline ends. The CDR3 is 16 residues long. In DNA, the CDR3 is TGCGCCAGCAGCTTGGGAAGGGGCGCCATGAACACTGAAGCTTTCTTT. Amino acids: CASSLGRGAMNTEAFF.

The V call is TRBV5-1, the J call TRBJ2-3, with a possible D match to TRBD1 (6 bases). V was shortened by 0 bases and J by 4 bases, with 9 bases between the two germline ends. Germline CDR1 reads SGHRS; CDR2 reads YFSETQ. This CDR3 comprises 14 residues. CDR3 coding DNA: TGCGCCAGCAGCTTGGACAGGGTCCCAGATACGCAGTATTTT. Translating it yields CASSLDRVPDTQYF.